This T cell receptor beta chain appears in the sequencing data of a study of blood T cells in healthy people across ages. Study context: Template switching retrieved approximately one barcoded beta molecule for each two T cells. General study points: The donors' CMV status was not determined, possibly confounding changes in expanded clonotypes.

PCR was performed a second time for about 7 to 12 cycles using a sample-barcoded 5' primer and a J-beta primer mix. TCRdb called the 5' RACE reads again in MiXCR, with one record for every CDR3 protein. The sample lists hundreds of thousands of distinct CDR3 sequences, roughly 20% occurring once. In germline, CDR1 is SGHAT, CDR2 FQDESV (reference sequence). CDR3 length: 17 residues. Worth noting for this clonotype: Its antigen is unknown.

The V call is TRBV11-1, the J call TRBJ2-1; D gene uncertain. Near its end, the DNA agrees better with TRBJ2-7, so the J call may be wrong. The sequencing input was blood. The clonotype comes from a man in his sixties or seventies in good health. The CDR3 region has the DNA TGTGCCAGCAGCTTAAATCTGGGTGTGGCAGGTTCCTACGAGCAGTACGTC. Its protein is CASSLNLGVAGSYEQYV.